The 3 T cell receptor beta chains below all came from one sample that was sequenced in a study of T-cell memory formation after mild COVID-19. A single record per CDR3 protein comes from TCRdb applying MiXCR to the 5' RACE reads. The data contain fewer than 300,000 distinct CDR3 sequences, more than 15% of them singletons. Sequencing used PBMCs or a T cell subset sorted from them (not recorded which). The receptors come from a young man who had mild COVID-19 (a few samples of this study predate the infection). Cell type and time point are not known.

The gene calls are TRBV20-1 and TRBJ2-5; the D gene is possibly TRBD1 (5 bases). This CDR3 has 12 amino acids. Trimming stripped 0 bases from V and 4 bases from J, with 6 bases between. Germline V gives CDR1 DFQATT, CDR2 SNEGSKA (reference sequence). CDR3 residues: CSARDRGETQYF. The CDR3, as DNA: TGCAGTGCTAGAGATAGGGGAGAGACCCAGTACTTC.

This clonotype was seen repeatedly, ten times or more. CDR3 amino acids: CASSYFATGELFF. Written as DNA, the CDR3 is TGTGCCAGCAGTTACTTCGCAACCGGGGAGCTGTTTTTT. This chain uses TRBV6-6 with TRBJ2-2; D is ambiguous. CDR1 MNHNY and CDR2 SVGAGI come from the germline V gene (reference sequence). V lost 1 base and J 5 bases, leaving 5 bases between the germline ends. This CDR3 comprises 13 residues.

This clonotype has a handful of counts. This chain uses TRBV7-9 with TRBJ2-7; a possible D gene is TRBD1 (6 bases). The germline gives CDR1 SEHNR, CDR2 FQNEAQ (reference sequence). Trimming stripped 8 bases from V and 3 bases from J, with 8 bases between. This CDR3 is 11 amino acids long. CDR3 in amino acids: CASGQIYEQYF. For the CDR3, the DNA is TGTGCCAGCGGACAGATCTACGAGCAGTACTTC.